The 2 T cell receptor beta chains below come from one sample, sequenced in a study of Graves' ophthalmopathy and Graves' hyperthyroidism. Scientists amplified the TCR beta CDR3 regions from RNA transcripts. First-round RT-PCR employed HTBI primers, with a second-round multiplex PCR after it. TCRdb analysed the multiplex PCR reads with MiXCR anew, one entry per CDR3 protein. The table lists nearly 400,000 distinct CDR3 sequences, about 17% of them singletons. Sequencing was performed on peripheral blood. Receptors were obtained from a woman in her late teens or twenties with Graves' ophthalmopathy.

This clonotype was counted at least ten times. The chain carries TRBV13 and TRBJ1-1; no definite D call. This CDR3 contains 13 residues. V lost 3 bases to trimming and J lost 4 bases, with 9 bases between them. Germline V gene sequence: CDR1 PRHDT, CDR2 FYEKMQ (reference sequence). The CDR3 is CASSFGRITEAFF. The CDR3 DNA sequence: TGTGCCAGCAGCTTTGGACGGATCACTGAAGCTTTCTTT.

The chain combines TRBV6-4 with TRBJ1-1; no clear D gene. Germline assignment: CDR1 MRHNA and CDR2 SNTAGT. Trimming removed 4 bases from V and 1 base from J, with 16 bases in between. The CDR3 has 16 residues. CDR3 amino acids: CASSGSPRTTNTEAFF. CDR3 DNA sequence: TGTGCCAGCAGTGGCTCCCCCCGGACTACGAACACTGAAGCTTTCTTT.